This T cell receptor beta chain emerged from a study of shared T cell receptors in the human thymus. Here immunoSEQ multiplex PCR was the method, and the copy in TCRdb shows in-frame clones only, minus some. The sample includes some 660,000 clones, 87% seen only once; the top ten take approximately 0.0097%. This CDR3 comprises 18 residues. Per germline, CDR1 MDHEN and CDR2 SYDVKM. The V gene lost 1 base and the J gene lost 7 bases, with 25 bases spanning the gap. These same data were also listed under a study on human thymus T cells. That publication notes: Healthy Finnish infants undergoing corrective surgery for congenital heart defects were used as donors. Thymic material originated from resections removed in the course of corrective heart surgery. The authors found apparently biased V and J gene usage in thymic and blood repertoires. Thymic repertoires from unrelated individuals overlapped highly, related research reported.

The rearrangement joins TRBV28 to TRBJ1-1; the D is unclear. Sample: thymocytes. The receptor's source is a boy in the first two years of life with a congenital heart defect. CDR3 sequence: CASSLSLEGWLPRVEAFF. The CDR3 DNA is TGTGCCAGCAGTTTATCGCTAGAGGGATGGCTTCCGCGAGTTGAAGCTTTCTTT.